The 6 T cell receptor beta chains in this list originate from one sample, sequenced in a study of shared clonotypes between healthy human individuals. Profiled with immunoSEQ multiplex PCR; TCRdb holds only in-frame clones, not every one. The repertoire holds roughly 2,300,000 clones, with 85% to 95% as singletons. Source material: naive CD4+ T cells from PBMCs. Subset in this sample: CD45RA+ positively selected. These receptor sequences come from a man aged 18 to 29 in good health. Some clones in this sample may be carry-over from other donors' samples.

The rearrangement links TRBV19 to TRBJ2-3; D is unresolved. The CDR3 is made up of 14 amino acids. Trimming took off 5 bases at V and 3 bases at J, with 12 bases between the two ends. CDR1 and CDR2 (germline): LNHDA, SQIVND (reference sequence). The chain's CDR3 is CASSAGLGTDTQYF. CDR3 coding DNA: TGTGCCAGTAGTGCCGGGCTGGGGACAGATACGCAGTATTTT.

V gene TRBV18 combines with J gene TRBJ2-1; D may match TRBD1 or TRBD2 (5 bases each). The V and J ends lost 3 bases and 0 bases respectively, with 12 bases between them. The CDR3 sequence is 16 residues long. CDR1 and CDR2 from the germline V gene are KGHSH and LQKENI. The CDR3 sequence: CASSPGAAISYNEQFF. CDR3 DNA sequence: TGTGCCAGCTCACCCGGGGCCGCGATCTCCTACAATGAGCAGTTCTTC.

This clone was seen only once. V gene TRBV5-6 combines with J gene TRBJ2-7; D is perhaps TRBD2 (5 bases). From germline, CDR1 is SGHDT and CDR2 YYEEEE. The CDR3 is 14 residues long. V was shortened by 3 bases and J by 5 bases, with 15 bases between the two germline ends. The CDR3 sequence: CASSSPGKKDEQYF. The CDR3, as DNA: TGTGCCAGCAGCTCCCCGGGGAAAAAGGACGAGCAGTACTTC. The complete variable domain, with remaining parts taken from reference TRBV5-6 and TRBJ2-7, reads DAGVTQSPTHLIKTRGQQVTLRCSPKSGHDTVSWYQQALGQGPQFIFQYYEEEERQRGNFPDRFSGHQFPNYSSELNVNALLLGDSALYLCASSSPGKKDEQYFGPGTRLTVT.

The chain recombines TRBV5-1 with TRBJ2-7; possibly TRBD1 or TRBD2 for D (6 bases each). Germline V gene sequence: CDR1 SGHRS, CDR2 YFSETQ. Between the trimmed V and J ends, which lost 6 bases and 6 bases, there was a span of 19 bases. This CDR3 has 14 residues. The CDR3 region is CASTSLGGAFEQYF. The DNA for the CDR3 is TGCGCCAGCACAAGTTTGGGGGGCGCGTTCGAGCAGTACTTC. Looking up the rest from reference TRBV5-1 and TRBJ2-7 gives the full variable domain: KAGVTQTPRYLIKTRGQQVTLSCSPISGHRSVSWYQQTPGQGLQFLFEYFSETQRNKGNFPGRFSGRQFSNSRSEMNVSTLELGDSALYLCASTSLGGAFEQYFGPGTRLTVT.

J is TRBJ2-4 and V is TRBV28; a possible D gene is TRBD2 (6 bases). With 7 bases removed from V and 7 bases from J, the gap between germline ends came to 20 bases. Germline V CDR1 and CDR2: MDHEN, SYDVKM. The CDR3 runs 15 residues. CDR3 nucleotides: TGTGCCAGCATAAGAGATCGGAAACGGGGGAACATTCAGTACTTC. This translates into CASIRDRKRGNIQYF.

The chain combines TRBV27 with TRBJ1-2, with TRBD1 matching over 9 bases. Germline values: CDR1 MNHEY, CDR2 SMNVEV (reference sequence). Trimming cost V 6 bases and J 5 bases; bases outside gene matches: 10. The CDR3 is 15 amino acids. The chain's CDR3 is CASRKPGQGWYGYTF. The CDR3 bases are TGTGCCAGCAGGAAACCGGGACAGGGCTGGTATGGCTACACCTTC.